The clone carrying this T cell receptor beta chain came up many times. Time point here: newly diagnosed GD, antithyroid drugs for less than 3 months. Following extraction of RNA from PBMCs, that RNA was used to make the TCR library. These data originate in a study of regulatory T cells in long-lasting Graves disease. CDR3 length: 15 amino acids. J lost 1 base, V lost 3 bases, and 1 base had no gene match. Germline CDR1 and CDR2: KGHDR and SFDVKD. Through Arm-PCR of CDR3 regions and iRepertoire HTBI primers, TCR beta libraries were built. Using its own MiXCR run on the multiplex PCR reads, TCRdb lists one record per CDR3 protein. This sample has hundreds of thousands of distinct CDR3 sequences, with about 15% found just once. These data also featured in a second study, about T cells in Graves' hyperthyroidism and ophthalmopathy.

V is TRBV24-1 and J is TRBJ2-2; 7 nucleotides line up with TRBD1. The clonotype originates from a woman aged 25-40 years with Graves disease. This material consisted of peripheral blood mononuclear cells (PBMCs), taken at new diagnosis, from a patient treated with antithyroid drugs. CDR3 protein: CATSDRTGNTGELFF. Written as DNA, the CDR3 is TGTGCCACCAGTGATCGGACAGGGAACACCGGGGAGCTGTTTTTT.